Here is one T cell receptor (beta chain) with its context. What it binds is unknown. Alongside a J-beta primer mix, a sample-barcoded 5' primer served in a second PCR lasting about 7 to 12 cycles. Sequencing of every sample gave 2.5 million or more CDR3-containing paired-end reads. TCRdb re-called the 5' RACE reads with MiXCR, one entry per CDR3 protein. This table has some 640,000 distinct CDR3 sequences, approximately 30% appearing once. Trimming took 2 bases from V and 15 from J, leaving 14 bases between them. Germline V gives CDR1 SEHNR, CDR2 FQNEAQ (reference sequence). This CDR3 has 12 amino acids. The sample belongs to a study of blood T cells in healthy people across ages. Findings of the study overall: Because sorting was not performed, PBMCs prevented conclusive naive versus antigen-experienced comparison.

Sequencing input: blood. This chain connects TRBV7-9 to TRBJ2-1; D is unresolved. The receptor was derived from a woman of 80 years or more in good health. CDR3 sequence reads: CASSLSAPPGFF. CDR3 in DNA: TGTGCCAGCAGCTTAAGTGCCCCGCCGGGGTTCTTC. Using reference TRBV7-9 and TRBJ2-1 for the parts outside the CDR3, the full variable domain is DTGVSQNPRHKITKRGQNVTFRCDPISEHNRLYWYRQTLGQGPEFLTYFQNEAQLEKSRLLSDRFSAERPKGSFSTLEIQRTEQGDSAMYLCASSLSAPPGFFGPGTRLTVL.